Listed here are 25 T cell receptor beta chains from one sample, sequenced in a study of T cells in Graves' hyperthyroidism and ophthalmopathy. Researchers took RNA transcripts and amplified the TCR beta CDR3 regions from them. First-round RT-PCR targeting the TCR CDR3 was performed with the HTBI primer set. TCRdb reanalysed the multiplex PCR reads using MiXCR and keeps one entry per CDR3 protein. The sample contains 400,000 to 450,000 distinct CDR3 sequences, about 14% of which appear only once. The source material was blood. The receptors shown here come from a man aged 18-30 years with Graves' ophthalmopathy.

This clonotype was found many times. The chain has TRBV20-1 and TRBJ2-5; 8 nucleotides match TRBD1. CDR1 and CDR2 from the germline V gene are DFQATT and SNEGSKA (reference sequence). The trim removed 6 bases at V and 5 bases at J, leaving 5 bases unmatched. This CDR3 spans 12 amino acids. CDR3 DNA sequence: TGCAGTGCCCAGGGGGCGGGCGAGACCCAGTACTTC. Its translation: CSAQGAGETQYF.

This clonotype was counted at least ten times. J is TRBJ2-5 and V is TRBV5-1; unclear D gene. Germline V gene lookup returns CDR1 SGHRS and CDR2 YFSETQ. The V gene lost 5 bases and the J gene lost 1 base, with 6 bases spanning the gap. This CDR3 contains 12 residues. The CDR3 DNA follows: TGCGCCAGCAGGGTGGTCCAAGAGACCCAGTACTTC. Amino acid sequence: CASRVVQETQYF.

CDR3 sequence (DNA): TGTGCCACCAGTGATACCGCCTTTTCGGGACAGGGGTACTACAATGAGCAGTACTTC. Translated, it gives CATSDTAFSGQGYYNEQYF. The chain links TRBV24-1 to TRBJ2-1; 10 nucleotides match TRBD1. The J call could be wrong; TRBJ2-7 is a better fit for the DNA end. CDR1 and CDR2 (germline): KGHDR, SFDVKD. CDR3 size: 19 residues.

This clonotype was picked up a small number of times. A read error is possible here, since a much larger clone lies one base away. The chain recombines TRBV20-1 with TRBJ2-5, with D uncertain. The germline V gene has CDR1 DFQATT and CDR2 SNEGSKA (reference sequence). V was pared by 1 base and J by 5 bases, with 14 bases between. The CDR3 has 14 amino acids. CDR3 protein: CSARAWPRYETQYF. In nucleotides, the CDR3 is TGCAGTGCTAGAGCATGGCCTAGATATGAGACCCAGTACTTC.

This clonotype occurred a few times. This chain uses TRBV12-3 or TRBV12-4 with TRBJ1-2; tentatively, D is TRBD1 (6 bases). V was clipped by 5 bases and J by 1 base, with 11 bases between them. The CDR3 spans 14 residues. The CDR3 sequence: CASSVGTFNYGYTF. The CDR3 bases are TGTGCCAGCAGTGTCGGGACATTTAACTATGGCTACACCTTC.

This chain uses TRBV11-2 with TRBJ1-1; 7 positions agree with TRBD1. J lost 6 bases, V lost 2 bases, and 3 bases had no gene match. This CDR3 has 13 amino acids. Germline V lookup: CDR1 SGHAT, CDR2 FQNNGV. The CDR3 DNA follows: TGTGCCAGCAGCTTACTGGGGACAGCTGAAGCTTTCTTT. Its translation: CASSLLGTAEAFF. Full variable domain (remainder filled in from reference TRBV11-2 and TRBJ1-1): EAGVAQSPRYKIIEKRQSVAFWCNPISGHATLYWYQQILGQGPKLLIQFQNNGVVDDSQLPKDRFSAERLKGVDSTLKIQPAKLEDSAVYLCASSLLGTAEAFFGQGTRLTVV.

This clonotype occurred many times. The chain combines TRBV20-1 with TRBJ2-7, with TRBD2 matching 7 bases. The CDR3 totals 11 residues. Germline CDR1 DFQATT, CDR2 SNEGSKA (reference sequence). Losses at the gene ends were 6 bases for V and 9 bases for J; bases not matched to a gene: 8. This chain's CDR3 is CSANIWGGQYF. The CDR3 nucleotides are TGCAGTGCCAACATATGGGGGGGGCAGTACTTC.

This clonotype occurred many times. J is TRBJ1-1 and V is TRBV30; TRBD1 aligns across 9 bases. CDR1 and CDR2 from the germline V gene are GTSNPN and SVGIG (reference sequence). CDR3 length: 15 amino acids. J was trimmed by 2 bases and V by 3 bases; bases with no gene match: 7. In DNA form, the CDR3 reads TGTGCCTGGAGACGCCAGGGACAGGGAAACACTGAAGCTTTCTTT. This translates into CAWRRQGQGNTEAFF.

This clonotype was observed many times. J is TRBJ2-1 and V is TRBV12-3 or TRBV12-4; TRBD2 matches at 12 bases. This CDR3 has 15 residues. Germline trimming cut 5 bases from V and 7 bases from J; bases unmatched to any gene: 6. The CDR3: CASSVLAGGKNEQFF. In DNA form, the CDR3 reads TGTGCCAGCAGTGTACTAGCGGGGGGTAAGAATGAGCAGTTCTTC.

This chain joins TRBV5-1 and TRBJ2-7, with D perhaps TRBD1 (5 bases). The germline gives CDR1 SGHRS, CDR2 YFSETQ. The CDR3 sequence is 13 residues long. V was shortened by 4 bases and J by 4 bases, with 12 bases between the two germline ends. The CDR3 region is CASSAGPEYEQYF. CDR3 DNA: TGCGCCAGCAGCGCAGGGCCGGAGTACGAGCAGTACTTC.

The J gene is TRBJ1-2, the V gene TRBV6-2 or TRBV6-3; maybe TRBD1 (5 bases). CDR1 and CDR2 (germline): MNHEY, SVGEGT. CDR3 length: 15 amino acids. V was pared by 10 bases and J by 6 bases, with 24 bases between. CDR3 in amino acids: CAITDGQGVGDGYTF. The CDR3 coding sequence is TGTGCCATCACGGACGGACAAGGGGTAGGGGATGGCTACACCTTC.

The V call is TRBV19, the J call TRBJ2-2, with D unclear. Germline-derived CDR1 and CDR2 are LNHDA and SQIVND (reference sequence). Trimming left V 5 bases short and J 2 bases short, with 12 bases between. The CDR3 spans 15 residues. This chain's CDR3 is CASSPDPTNTGELFF. CDR3 DNA: TGTGCCAGTAGTCCGGACCCCACCAACACCGGGGAGCTGTTTTTT.

This clonotype was seen many times. CDR3: CASSSRDRSQYF. CDR3 sequence (DNA): TGTGCCAGCAGCTCAAGGGACAGATCGCAGTATTTT. This chain uses TRBV7-9 with TRBJ2-3; TRBD1 agrees at 7 bases. The CDR3 sequence is 12 residues long. Trimming at V came to 4 bases and at J to 10 bases, leaving 5 bases not matched to a gene. CDR1 SEHNR and CDR2 FQNEAQ come from the germline V gene (reference sequence). Using reference TRBV7-9 and TRBJ2-3 for the parts outside the CDR3, the full variable domain is DTGVSQNPRHKITKRGQNVTFRCDPISEHNRLYWYRQTLGQGPEFLTYFQNEAQLEKSRLLSDRFSAERPKGSFSTLEIQRTEQGDSAMYLCASSSRDRSQYFGPGTRLTVL.

The chain carries TRBV19 and TRBJ2-3; 12 bases align to TRBD2. J was trimmed by 0 bases and V by 7 bases; bases with no gene match: 8. CDR1 and CDR2 (germline): LNHDA, SQIVND (reference sequence). This CDR3 has 17 amino acids. The DNA for the CDR3 is TGTGCCAGTATCGAACACGGGACTAGCGGGAGCACAGATACGCAGTATTTT. This sequence encodes CASIEHGTSGSTDTQYF.

In this sample, this clonotype turned up many times. J is TRBJ2-2 and V is TRBV7-9; weak D call: TRBD1 (7 bases). V lost 1 base, J lost 6 bases, and 12 bases lay in between. Per the germline V gene, CDR1 is SEHNR and CDR2 is FQNEAQ (reference sequence). CDR3 length: 15 amino acids. The CDR3 region has the DNA TGTGCCAGCAGCTTAGGACAGGGAGGCGCCGGGGAGCTGTTTTTT. This encodes CASSLGQGGAGELFF.

The V and J genes are TRBV20-1 and TRBJ2-7; 7 nucleotides match TRBD1. V lost 6 bases and J lost 6; bases outside the gene matches: 5. Germline-derived CDR1 and CDR2 are DFQATT and SNEGSKA (reference sequence). The CDR3 covers 11 residues. The CDR3 region has the DNA TGCAGTGCAGTTGGGACAGCCGAGCAGTACTTC. Translating gives CSAVGTAEQYF.

This clonotype was counted a few times. V and J are TRBV7-9 and TRBJ1-2; perhaps TRBD1 as D (6 bases). The CDR3 runs to 17 residues. The V gene's germline CDR1 is SEHNR and CDR2 FQNEAQ (reference sequence). V dropped 1 base and J dropped 2 bases, with 17 bases sitting between them. CDR3 DNA: TGTGCCAGCAGCTTAGAGGGGATAGATAGGGGGAACTATGGCTACACCTTC. This translates into CASSLEGIDRGNYGYTF.

This clonotype was observed many times. This rearrangement joins TRBV7-2 to TRBJ2-7, with a possible D match to TRBD2 (6 bases). Trimming cost V 1 base and J 2 bases, with 12 bases left between them. The CDR3 sequence is 15 residues long. CDR1 SGHTA and CDR2 FQGNSA come from the germline V gene. CDR3 nucleotide sequence: TGTGCCAGCAGCTTAGGGGGGACTGGTCCCTACGAGCAGTACTTC. It translates to CASSLGGTGPYEQYF.

The J gene is TRBJ2-5, the V gene TRBV5-6, with no clear D. This CDR3 spans 13 amino acids. Germline values: CDR1 SGHDT, CDR2 YYEEEE. V lost 0 bases and J lost 4, with 7 bases in between. CDR3 in DNA: TGTGCCAGCAGCTTGGCGGCCAGAGAGACCCAGTACTTC. Encoded protein: CASSLAARETQYF.

This chain links TRBV5-1 with TRBJ2-7, with 7 bases identical to TRBD1. The DNA end is more similar to TRBJ2-1, so the J call may be wrong. Per germline, CDR1 SGHRS and CDR2 YFSETQ. This CDR3 has 13 residues. The CDR3, as DNA: TGCGCCAGCAGCCGACAGGGAACCTACGAGCAGTTCTTC. Amino acid sequence: CASSRQGTYEQFF.

This clonotype was counted a few times. This chain joins TRBV4-1 and TRBJ1-2; no firm D call. The CDR3 has 12 residues. Germline values: CDR1 MGHRA, CDR2 YSYEKL. Trimming left V 0 bases short and J 13 bases short, with 12 bases between. In nucleotides, the CDR3 is TGCGCCAGCAGCCAAGATCTCGGGGTCTGCACCTTC. Translated: CASSQDLGVCTF.

This clonotype was seen repeatedly, ten times or more. This chain connects TRBV5-1 to TRBJ2-7; TRBD2 agrees at 10 bases. Germline V gene data show CDR1 as SGHRS and CDR2 as YFSETQ. The CDR3 loop spans 18 amino acids. Unmatched junction bases numbered 13, after V lost 0 bases and J lost 4 bases. In DNA, the CDR3 is TGCGCCAGCAGCTTGGGAATGGCTAGCGGGGGCCCTGAATACGAGCAGTACTTC. Protein product: CASSLGMASGGPEYEQYF.

The rearrangement uses TRBV12-3 or TRBV12-4 and TRBJ1-6; no reliable D call. The V and J ends lost 1 base and 10 bases respectively, with 8 bases between them. This CDR3 is built from 13 residues. CDR3 protein: CASSLEWGSPLHF. CDR3 DNA: TGTGCCAGCAGTTTAGAGTGGGGATCACCCCTCCACTTT.

The sample holds many counts of this clonotype. Its ends do not fully match the called genes, so a read error is possible. The rearrangement joins TRBV7-2 to TRBJ2-7; D call uncertain. Germline-derived CDR1 and CDR2 are SGHTA and FQGNSA. This CDR3 contains 12 residues. The CDR3 protein is CASSLAQYDQYF. Written as DNA, the CDR3 is TGTGCCAGCAGCTTAGCGCAGTACGACCAGTACTTC.

The rearrangement uses TRBV7-9 and TRBJ2-1; TRBD2 agrees at 10 bases. The trim removed 2 bases at V and 4 bases at J, leaving 14 bases unmatched. CDR1 and CDR2 from the germline V gene are SEHNR and FQNEAQ (reference sequence). The CDR3 contains 19 residues. CDR3 sequence reads: CASSLLAGADVLFYNEQFF. The DNA of the CDR3 is TGTGCCAGCAGCTTACTAGCGGGGGCCGACGTGCTCTTTTACAATGAGCAGTTCTTC. The entire variable domain, with the rest obtained from reference TRBV7-9 and TRBJ2-1, is as follows: DTGVSQNPRHKITKRGQNVTFRCDPISEHNRLYWYRQTLGQGPEFLTYFQNEAQLEKSRLLSDRFSAERPKGSFSTLEIQRTEQGDSAMYLCASSLLAGADVLFYNEQFFGPGTRLTVL.